Included here is one TCR beta chain sequence, with context. What it recognizes is unknown. TCRdb's copy holds only in-frame clones and misses some; the assay was immunoSEQ multiplex PCR. The profile shows hundreds of thousands of clones, about 89% of them singletons. This sample is part of a study of Ad26.COV2.S vaccination and SARS-CoV-2 variants. Study summary: This donor came from the COV1001 trial of Ad26.COV2.S. Once, or twice with 56 days between doses, Ad26.COV2.S was given intramuscularly. General study findings and limits: Following vaccination, spike-specific CD8+ and CD4+ T cell responses reportedly exhibited substantial breadth.

This CDR3 comprises 13 residues. Trimming shortened V by 8 bases and J by 4 bases, and 14 bases separated the two germline ends. The treatment denotes: over 15 received Ad26.COV2.S at low or high dose, single or two shots; about five received placebo; per-sample allocation not given. Following the first vaccine or placebo injection, samples were taken on day 63. An adult aged 18-55 years in Boston served as the donor. The TCR comes from a person aged 18 to 59 who received the Ad26.COV2.S COVID-19 vaccine or a placebo. V is TRBV12-3 or TRBV12-4 and J is TRBJ1-2; D perhaps matches TRBD1 (5 bases). Source: peripheral blood, taken in a trial of Ad26.COV2.S vaccine versus placebo. The CDR3 coding sequence is TGTGCCAGCCGGTTGGGGGGGAGCTATGGCTACACCTTC. It is translated as CASRLGGSYGYTF.